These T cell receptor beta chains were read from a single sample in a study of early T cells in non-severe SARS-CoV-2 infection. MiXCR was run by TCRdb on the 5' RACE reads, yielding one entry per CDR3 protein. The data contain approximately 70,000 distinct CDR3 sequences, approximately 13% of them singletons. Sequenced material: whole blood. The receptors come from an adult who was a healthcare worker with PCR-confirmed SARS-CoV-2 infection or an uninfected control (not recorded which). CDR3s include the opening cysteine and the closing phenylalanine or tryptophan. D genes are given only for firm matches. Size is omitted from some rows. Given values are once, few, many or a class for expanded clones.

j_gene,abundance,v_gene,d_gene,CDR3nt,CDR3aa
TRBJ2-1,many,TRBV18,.,TGTGCCAGCTCAGAATCGAATGAGCAGTTCTTC,CASSESNEQFF
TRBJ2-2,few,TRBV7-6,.,TGTGCCAGCAGCCGCCCAACAGGGAACACCGGGGAGCTGTTTTTT,CASSRPTGNTGELFF
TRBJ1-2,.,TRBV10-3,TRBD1,TGTGCCATCAGTGGGGGAGGCCAGGGGGCAGCGAATGGCTACACCTTC,CAISGGGQGAANGYTF
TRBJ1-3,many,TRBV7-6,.,TGTGCCAGCAGCCGAAGGGGACATGTCCCGACGCAGTCTGGAAACACCATATATTTT,CASSRRGHVPTQSGNTIYF
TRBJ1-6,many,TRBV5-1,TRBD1,TGCGCCAGCAGCTTGGGACAGGGTGATAATTCACCCCTCCACTTT,CASSLGQGDNSPLHF
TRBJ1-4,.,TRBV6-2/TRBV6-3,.,TGTGCCACTTCAGCGGGACGTGAAAAACTGTTTTTT,CATSAGREKLFF
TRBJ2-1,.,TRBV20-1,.,TGCAGTGCTAGAGATCTTGGGGGGACAGATTTGAATGAGCAGTTCTTC,CSARDLGGTDLNEQFF
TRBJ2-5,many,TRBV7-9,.,TGTGCCAGCAGCCTACTGGATAGGCGAGAGACCCAGTACTTC,CASSLLDRRETQYF
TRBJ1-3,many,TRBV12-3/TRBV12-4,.,TGTGCCAGCAGTTTAGCGCTCGGAGGCCTCTCTGGAAACACCATATATTTT,CASSLALGGLSGNTIYF
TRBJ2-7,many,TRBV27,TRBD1,TGTGCCAGCAGCTCCCGAAGGGACAGGGGGGGATACGAGCAGTACTTC,CASSSRRDRGGYEQYF
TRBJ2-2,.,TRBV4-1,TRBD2,TGCGCCAGCAGCCAAATGGCGGGGGGCCTCAACACCGGGGAGCTGTTTTTT,CASSQMAGGLNTGELFF
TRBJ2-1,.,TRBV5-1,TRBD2,TGCGCCAGCAGCCATGGACTAGCGGGAGGAGTGGATGAGCAGTTCTTC,CASSHGLAGGVDEQFF
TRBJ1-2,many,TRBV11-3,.,TGTGCCAGCAGCAAGGGGCCGGACTATGGCTACACCTTC,CASSKGPDYGYTF
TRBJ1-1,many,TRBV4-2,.,TGTGCCAGCAGCCTGGGAGAGAACACTGAAGCTTTCTTT,CASSLGENTEAFF
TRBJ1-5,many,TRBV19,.,TGTGCCAGTTCCGCTCGACAGGGCAATCAGCCCCAGCATTTT,CASSARQGNQPQHF
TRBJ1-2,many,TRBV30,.,TGTGCCTCTGATACCGGGACTTTACCCTACACCTTC,CASDTGTLPYTF
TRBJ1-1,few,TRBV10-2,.,TGCGCCAGCAGTGAGTCGGGCGGGGTCACTGAAGCTTTCTTT,CASSESGGVTEAFF
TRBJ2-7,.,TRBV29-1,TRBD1,TGCAGCGGACAGGGGGCGGACGAGCAGTACTTC,CSGQGADEQYF
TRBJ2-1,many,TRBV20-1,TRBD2,TGCAGTGCTAGAGCCTGGACTAGAAACTACAATGAGCAGTTCTTC,CSARAWTRNYNEQFF
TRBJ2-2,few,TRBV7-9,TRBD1,TGTGCCAGCAGCCTTGGACAGGGCCAACGCACCGGGGAGCTGTTTTTT,CASSLGQGQRTGELFF
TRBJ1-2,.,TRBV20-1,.,TGCAGTGCTAGAGATCCAAGAGGTGACAACCAGGTTAACTATGGCTACACCTTC,CSARDPRGDNQVNYGYTF
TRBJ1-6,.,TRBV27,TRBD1,TGTGCCAGCAGAGGACAGGGGATTTATTCACCCCTCCACTTT,CASRGQGIYSPLHF
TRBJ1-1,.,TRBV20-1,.,TGCAGTGCTGAGGGGCCCTCCGGGTCAACTGAAGCTTTCTTT,CSAEGPSGSTEAFF
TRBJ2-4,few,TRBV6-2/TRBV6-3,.,TGTGCCAGCTCATACGGGGACAAGGGGGTAGCCAAAAACATTCAGTACTTC,CASSYGDKGVAKNIQYF
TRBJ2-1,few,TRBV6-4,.,TGTGCCAGCAGTGACTCAGACTTAAATGAGCAGTTCTTC,CASSDSDLNEQFF
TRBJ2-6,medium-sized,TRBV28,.,TGTGCCAGCAGTAGCCACACCGGGGCCAACGTCCTGACTTTC,CASSSHTGANVLTF
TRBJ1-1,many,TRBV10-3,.,TGTGCCATCAGTGAGTCGAGAGGGTCCCAAGCTGAAGCTTTCTTT,CAISESRGSQAEAFF
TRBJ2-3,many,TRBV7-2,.,TGTGCCAGCAGCTTAATCAGGCGGGGATTGGCAGATACGCAGTATTTT,CASSLIRRGLADTQYF
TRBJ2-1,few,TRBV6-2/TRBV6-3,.,TGTGCCAGCAGTTTTCTATCGGGGACGGGTTCCTACAATGAGCAGTTCTTC,CASSFLSGTGSYNEQFF
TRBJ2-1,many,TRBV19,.,TGTGCCAGTAGTATAGGGGCGGACAATGAGCAGTTCTTC,CASSIGADNEQFF
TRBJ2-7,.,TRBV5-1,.,TGCGCCAGCAGCCTCGGTAGGACAGAGTACGAGCAGTACTTC,CASSLGRTEYEQYF
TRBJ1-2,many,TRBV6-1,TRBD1,TGTGCCAGCAGGGGGCCGACAGGGGTTGGCTACACCTTC,CASRGPTGVGYTF
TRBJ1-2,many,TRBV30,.,TGTGCCTGGACTACAGGAATCTATGGCTACACCTTC,CAWTTGIYGYTF
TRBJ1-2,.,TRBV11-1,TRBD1,TGTGCCAGCAGCCGGACAGGGGACTATGGCTACACCTTC,CASSRTGDYGYTF
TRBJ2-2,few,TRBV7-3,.,TGTGCCAGCAGCCCTACAGCGGGCGCTGGCACCGGGGAGCTGTTTTTT,CASSPTAGAGTGELFF
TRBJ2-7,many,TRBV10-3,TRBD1,TGTGCCATCAGCGACAGGGGGCTACGCTACGAGCAGTACTTC,CAISDRGLRYEQYF
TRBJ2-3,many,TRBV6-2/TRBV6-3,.,TGTGCCAGCAGTTACTCCGAGATGGATACGCAGTATTTT,CASSYSEMDTQYF
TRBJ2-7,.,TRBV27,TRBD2,TGTGCCAGCAGTTTCCCGGGAGGGGAACGTCGCGAGCAGTACTTC,CASSFPGGERREQYF
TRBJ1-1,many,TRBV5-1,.,TGCGCCAGCAACAGAAACACTGAAGCTTTCTTT,CASNRNTEAFF
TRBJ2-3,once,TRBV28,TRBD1,TGTGCCAGCAGTAGACAGGGAGTAGATACGCAGTATTTT,CASSRQGVDTQYF
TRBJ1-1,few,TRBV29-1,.,TGCAGCGTTGAAGAGGGACCCGGGCGGTCTGAAGCTTTCTTT,CSVEEGPGRSEAFF
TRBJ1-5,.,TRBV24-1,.,TGTGCCACCAGGCCGGGGGGGAATGGCAATCAGCCCCAGCATTTT,CATRPGGNGNQPQHF
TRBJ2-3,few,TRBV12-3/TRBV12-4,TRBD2,TGTGCCAGCAGTTTTAGCGGGAGGGCCGGGAAAGATACGCAGTATTTT,CASSFSGRAGKDTQYF
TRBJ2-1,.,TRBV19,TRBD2,TGTGCCAGTACGGCTAGCGGGAGCCCCATAGAGGATGAGCAGTTCTTC,CASTASGSPIEDEQFF
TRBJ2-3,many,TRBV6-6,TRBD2,TGTGCCAGCAGTTACGGGGCTAGCGGGAGAGGTACGCAGTATTTT,CASSYGASGRGTQYF
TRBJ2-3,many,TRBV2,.,TGTGCCAGCAGTCCCGACTCAGATACGCAGTATTTT,CASSPDSDTQYF
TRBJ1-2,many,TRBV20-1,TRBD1,TGCAGTGCTAGATTCCCCGGACAGGGGGCCTATGGCTACACCTTC,CSARFPGQGAYGYTF
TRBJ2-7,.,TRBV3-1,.,TGTGCCAGCAGCCTCTCGGGGGTTATCAACGAGCAGTACTTC,CASSLSGVINEQYF
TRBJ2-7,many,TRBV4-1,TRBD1,TGCGCCAGCAGCCCTCGTCCAGGACAGGGAAGGGTATACGAGCAGTACTTC,CASSPRPGQGRVYEQYF
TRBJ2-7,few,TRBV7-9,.,TGTGCCAGCAGCTTACGGTACGAGCAGTACTTC,CASSLRYEQYF
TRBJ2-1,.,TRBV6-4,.,TGTGCCAGCAGTGACAAAGGAGCGGAGAATGAGCAGTTCTTC,CASSDKGAENEQFF
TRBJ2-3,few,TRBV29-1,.,TGCAGCGTTGAAAAACGATCGGGGGTGGATACGCAGTATTTT,CSVEKRSGVDTQYF
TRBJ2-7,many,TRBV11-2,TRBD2,TGTGCCAGCAGCCATCCGGGACTAGACTACGAGCAGTACTTC,CASSHPGLDYEQYF
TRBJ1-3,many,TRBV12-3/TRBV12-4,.,TGTGCCAGCAGTCCGTCTGAAAACACCATATATTTT,CASSPSENTIYF
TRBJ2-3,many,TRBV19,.,TGTGCCAGTAGAAAGGGGGGAACAGATACGCAGTATTTT,CASRKGGTDTQYF